Listed here is a single T cell receptor (beta chain). The data stem from a study of blood T cell repertoires in COVID-19. Study-wide background: The United States, Italy and Spain provided the acute and convalescent COVID-19 samples.

With 11 bases clipped from V and 7 bases from J, the junction kept 8 bases outside the gene matches. CDR1 and CDR2 (germline): LGHDT, YNNKEL (reference sequence). This CDR3 has 13 amino acids. Authors' processing steps: Reference gene primer amplification gave estimated nucleated cell counts. Measured with immunoSEQ multiplex PCR; TCRdb has only the in-frame clones, and not every one. Clonal size and the V and J genes are those of that table, whereas D and trimming came from the DNA. Among around 300,000 clones listed, more than 70% were seen once. The origin of this receptor is a man aged 30-40 years with active or convalescent COVID-19. This chain joins TRBV3-1 (or the pseudogene TRBV3-2) and TRBJ1-4; 9 bases map to TRBD1. The sample taken for sequencing was peripheral blood. The CDR3 loop is CAAEDRGGEKLFF. The CDR3 nucleotides read TGTGCCGCCGAGGACAGGGGAGGTGAAAAACTGTTTTTT.